This TCR beta chain comes out of a study of cytomegalovirus exposure and HLA in healthy donors. The CDR3 is 15 residues long. CDR1 and CDR2 (germline): SGHTA, FQGNSA. J lost 8 bases, V lost 0 bases, and 0 bases had no gene match. The PCR ran on 60 Vbeta and 13 Jbeta primers. Profiled with immunoSEQ multiplex PCR; TCRdb holds only in-frame clones, not every one. The sample consists of 90,000 to 110,000 clones, 76% of them appearing once. General study points: Later analysis associated a missense DCLRE1C variant with TCR beta V- and J-gene trimming.

Worth noting for this clone: Its antigen is unidentified.

Healthy bone marrow donors made up the cohort. Though probably carrying unrecorded immune exposures, donors were nominally healthy at sampling. The genes are TRBV7-2 and TRBJ2-1; 14 nucleotides align to TRBD2. The specimen was PBMCs. The sequence was obtained from a woman between 45 and 60 years old in good health and CMV-seropositive. In DNA form, the CDR3 reads TGTGCCAGCAGCTTAGCGGGACTAGCGGGAGATGAGCAGTTCTTC. Protein: CASSLAGLAGDEQFF.